The 9 T cell receptor beta chains below come from one sample, sequenced in a study of Graves' ophthalmopathy and Graves' hyperthyroidism. Amplified material comprised TCR beta CDR3 regions derived from RNA transcripts. RT-PCR was first run with HTBI primers, then multiplex PCR in a second round. TCRdb reanalysed the multiplex PCR reads using MiXCR and keeps one entry per CDR3 protein. This table has hundreds of thousands of distinct CDR3 sequences, roughly two fifths appearing once. The material sequenced was peripheral blood. These receptors were obtained from an adult man with Graves' ophthalmopathy.

This clonotype showed up many times. In nucleotides, the CDR3 is TGTGCCACCAGCACCGGACAGTTCCTAAGGAGGGGCTACACCTTC. This sequence encodes CATSTGQFLRRGYTF. The V gene is TRBV15, the J gene TRBJ1-2; possible D gene TRBD1, 6 bases. CDR3 length: 15 residues. CDR1 is LNHNV, CDR2 YYDKDF, per germline (reference sequence). V shed 4 bases and J shed 8 bases, with 20 bases lying between them.

There are many counts of this clonotype. The chain combines TRBV7-2 with TRBJ1-5; a possible D gene is TRBD1 (5 bases). The CDR3 has 15 residues. V lost 2 bases to trimming and J lost 11 bases, with 19 bases between them. Germline V gene data show CDR1 as SGHTA and CDR2 as FQGNSA. Here the CDR3 reads CASSLYQGTPGSQHF. CDR3 sequence (DNA): TGTGCCAGCAGCTTATATCAAGGGACCCCAGGGTCCCAGCATTTT. Filled out from reference TRBV7-2 and TRBJ1-5, the complete variable domain reads GAGVSQSPSNKVTEKGKDVELRCDPISGHTALYWYRQSLGQGLEFLIYFQGNSAPDKSGLPSDRFSAERTGGSVSTLTIQRTQQEDSAVYLCASSLYQGTPGSQHFGDGTRLSIL.

This rearrangement joins TRBV6-6 to TRBJ2-5; 7 nucleotides match TRBD1. The CDR3 is 15 amino acids. The germline gives CDR1 MNHNY, CDR2 SVGAGI (reference sequence). V trimming: 5 bases; J trimming: 7 bases; junction bases outside the gene matches: 13. This CDR3 reads CASSNGQARLGTQYF. In DNA, the CDR3 is TGTGCCAGCAGTAATGGACAGGCTAGGTTGGGGACCCAGTACTTC.

This clonotype was found a few times. This chain joins TRBV18 and TRBJ1-1; 8 nucleotides agree with TRBD1. The CDR3 is made up of 13 amino acids. Germline CDR1 reads KGHSH; CDR2 reads LQKENI. After removal of 0 bases from V and 8 bases from J, the junction contained 2 bases not matched to a gene. This CDR3 is CASSPPRDREAFF. CDR3 DNA sequence: TGTGCCAGCTCACCACCTCGGGACAGGGAAGCTTTCTTT.

The chain links TRBV29-1 to TRBJ1-1, with a tentative D call TRBD1 (5 bases). The CDR3 length is 15 residues. Per the germline V gene, CDR1 is SQVTM and CDR2 is ANQGSEA. The germline V and J ends were trimmed by 1 base and 5 bases, with 17 bases remaining between them. The CDR3 DNA follows: TGCAGCGTTGAAGTGAGGCAGGGAACGGGTACTGAAGCTTTCTTT. It encodes CSVEVRQGTGTEAFF.

The CDR3: CASSPPNGGPAFF. CDR3 in DNA: TGTGCCAGCTCACCACCTAACGGGGGCCCGGCTTTCTTT. The V and J genes are TRBV18 and TRBJ1-1, with D possibly being TRBD1 (6 bases). Looked up from germline, CDR1 is KGHSH and CDR2 is LQKENI. V was clipped by 0 bases and J by 11 bases, with 13 bases between them. This CDR3 spans 13 amino acids.

This clonotype was observed a few times. The CDR3 region has the DNA TGTGCCAGCAGCTTGATCCGGGGGATCTACGAGCAGTACTTC. Translation: CASSLIRGIYEQYF. The chain employs TRBV5-6 and TRBJ2-7, with D possibly TRBD2 on 6 matching bases. Trimming removed 1 base at V and 3 bases at J, with 11 bases between. Germline-derived CDR1 and CDR2 are SGHDT and YYEEEE. The length of the CDR3 is 14 residues. The full variable domain, completed using reference TRBV5-6 and TRBJ2-7, is DAGVTQSPTHLIKTRGQQVTLRCSPKSGHDTVSWYQQALGQGPQFIFQYYEEEERQRGNFPDRFSGHQFPNYSSELNVNALLLGDSALYLCASSLIRGIYEQYFGPGTRLTVT.

This clonotype was counted many times. V gene TRBV7-3 combines with J gene TRBJ1-2; D possibly corresponds to TRBD1 (5 bases). The V end was cut by 3 bases, the J end by 8 bases, with 13 bases between. The CDR3 is 13 amino acids. CDR1 and CDR2 (germline): SGHTA, FQGTGA. The CDR3 DNA follows: TGTGCCAGCAGCTTGCGCGAGGGGCAGGGCTACACCTTC. Translated, it gives CASSLREGQGYTF. Full variable domain (remainder filled in from reference TRBV7-3 and TRBJ1-2): GAGVSQTPSNKVTEKGKYVELRCDPISGHTALYWYRQSLGQGPEFLIYFQGTGAADDSGLPNDRFFAVRPEGSVSTLKIQRTERGDSAVYLCASSLREGQGYTFGSGTRLTVV.

The rearrangement uses TRBV11-2 and TRBJ2-3; TRBD1 is a possible D gene (6 bases). V shed 5 bases and J shed 4 bases, with 19 bases lying between them. The CDR3 totals 16 residues. Germline V CDR1 and CDR2: SGHAT, FQNNGV. CDR3 in amino acids: CASSIRQVQRSDTQYF. In DNA, the CDR3 is TGTGCCAGCAGCATAAGACAGGTTCAAAGATCAGATACGCAGTATTTT.